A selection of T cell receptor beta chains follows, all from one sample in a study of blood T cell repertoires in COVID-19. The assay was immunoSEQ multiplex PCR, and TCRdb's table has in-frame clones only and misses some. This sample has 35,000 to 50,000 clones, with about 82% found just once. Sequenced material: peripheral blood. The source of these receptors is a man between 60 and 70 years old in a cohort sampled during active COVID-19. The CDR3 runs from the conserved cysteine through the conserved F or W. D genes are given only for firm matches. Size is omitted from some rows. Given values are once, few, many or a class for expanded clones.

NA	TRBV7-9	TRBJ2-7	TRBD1	CASSRQGNYEQYF	TGTGCCAGCAGCCGACAGGGGAACTACGAGCAGTACTTC
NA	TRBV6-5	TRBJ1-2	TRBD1	CASSPGQGAAGYTF	TGTGCCAGCAGCCCAGGACAGGGGGCAGCCGGCTACACCTTC
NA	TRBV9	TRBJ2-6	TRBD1	CASSPRGAGGSSGANVLTF	TGTGCCAGCAGCCCCCGCGGGGCAGGGGGCTCCTCTGGGGCCAACGTCCTGACTTTC
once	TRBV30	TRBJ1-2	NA	CAGNRDTQNGGYTF	TGTGCCGGTAACCGGGACACCCAAAACGGTGGCTACACCTTC
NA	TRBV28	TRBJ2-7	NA	CASSFPQRGGVNEQYF	TGTGCCAGCAGTTTTCCCCAAAGGGGGGGCGTTAACGAGCAGTACTTC
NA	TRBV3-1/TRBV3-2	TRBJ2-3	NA	CASSQPQGHTQYF	TGTGCCAGCAGCCAACCGCAGGGGCATACGCAGTATTTT
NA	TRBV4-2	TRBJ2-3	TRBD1	CASSQEAGGATDTQYF	TGTGCCAGCAGCCAAGAGGCAGGGGGTGCCACAGATACGCAGTATTTT
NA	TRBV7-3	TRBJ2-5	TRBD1	CASSPTGQGARETQYF	TGTGCCAGCAGCCCCACGGGACAGGGGGCTCGGGAGACCCAGTACTTC
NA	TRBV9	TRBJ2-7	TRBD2	CASSPGGARFEQYF	TGTGCCAGCTCTCCCGGGGGGGCGCGGTTCGAGCAGTACTTC
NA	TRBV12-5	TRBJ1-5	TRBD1	CACSTGTGTRGQPQHF	TGTGCTTGCTCAACCGGGACAGGGACAAGGGGTCAGCCCCAGCATTTT
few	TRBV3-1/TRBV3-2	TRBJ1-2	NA	CASSQRGGYGYTF	TGTGCCAGCAGCCAGAGGGGAGGGTATGGCTACACCTTC
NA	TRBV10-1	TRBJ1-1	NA	CASSDGSEAFF	TGCGCCAGCAGTGACGGTTCTGAAGCTTTCTTT
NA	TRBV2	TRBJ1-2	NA	CASRQGPNYGYTF	TGTGCCAGCAGACAGGGTCCTAACTATGGCTACACCTTC
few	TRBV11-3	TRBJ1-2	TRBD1	CASSLARTGDPRGYTF	TGTGCCAGCAGCTTAGCCCGGACAGGGGACCCTCGTGGCTACACCTTC
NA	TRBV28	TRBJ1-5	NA	CASSLSGGNQPQHF	TGTGCCAGCAGTTTATCGGGAGGTAATCAGCCCCAGCATTTT
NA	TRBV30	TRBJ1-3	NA	CAWSLGAGSGNTIYF	TGTGCCTGGAGTCTGGGGGCTGGCTCTGGAAACACCATATATTTT
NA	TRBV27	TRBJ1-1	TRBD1	CASSGVGTGNTEAFF	TGTGCCAGCAGTGGGGTCGGGACAGGGAACACTGAAGCTTTCTTT
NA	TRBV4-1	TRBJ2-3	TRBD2	CASSQDRLALATDTQYF	TGCGCCAGCAGCCAAGATCGACTAGCTTTGGCGACAGATACGCAGTATTTT
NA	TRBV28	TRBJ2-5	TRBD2	CASSPTQGMGMIAGLRQETQYF	TGTGCCAGCAGCCCCACACAGGGTATGGGTATGATAGCGGGACTCCGCCAAGAGACCCAGTACTTC
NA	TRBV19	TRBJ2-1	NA	CASSIMPSSSITNEQFF	TGTGCCAGTAGTATTATGCCCTCCTCGAGTATTACCAATGAGCAGTTCTTC
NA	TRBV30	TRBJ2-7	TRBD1	CAWNQGADEQYF	TGTGCCTGGAATCAGGGGGCGGACGAGCAGTACTTC
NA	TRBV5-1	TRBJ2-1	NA	CASSLGGDPYNEQFF	TGCGCCAGCAGCTTGGGCGGAGACCCCTACAATGAGCAGTTCTTC
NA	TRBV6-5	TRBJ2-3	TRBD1	CASSIRQGPTDTQYF	TGTGCCAGCAGCATTCGACAGGGGCCCACAGATACGCAGTATTTT
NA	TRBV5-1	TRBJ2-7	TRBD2	CASSPASGGLQQYF	TGCGCCAGCAGCCCGGCCAGCGGGGGCTTGCAGCAGTACTTC
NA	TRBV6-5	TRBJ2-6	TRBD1	CASHTGASGANVLTF	TGTGCCAGCCATACAGGGGCCTCTGGGGCCAACGTCCTGACTTTC
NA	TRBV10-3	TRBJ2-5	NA	CAISDWTEETQYF	TGTGCCATCAGTGATTGGACAGAAGAGACCCAGTACTTC
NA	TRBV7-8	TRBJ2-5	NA	CASSRGGEETQYF	TGTGCCAGCAGCCGGGGCGGGGAAGAGACCCAGTACTTC
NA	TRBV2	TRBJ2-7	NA	CASSPPRRTYEQYF	TGTGCCAGCAGCCCTCCGCGCCGCACCTACGAGCAGTACTTC
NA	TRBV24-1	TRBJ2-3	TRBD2	CATSEGGGIADTQYF	TGTGCCACCAGTGAGGGCGGGGGTATCGCAGATACGCAGTATTTT
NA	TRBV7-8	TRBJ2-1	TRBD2	CASSLGLAGEQFF	TGTGCCAGCAGCCTCGGACTAGCAGGTGAGCAGTTCTTC
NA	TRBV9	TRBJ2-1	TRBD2	CASSVAAGGSYNEQFF	TGTGCCAGCAGCGTAGCTGCGGGAGGGTCCTACAATGAGCAGTTCTTC
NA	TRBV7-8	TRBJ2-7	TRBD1	CASSLTDRGSYEQYF	TGTGCCAGCAGCTTGACGGACAGGGGGTCCTACGAGCAGTACTTC
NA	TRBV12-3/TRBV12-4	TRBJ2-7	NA	CASSFGSSYEQYF	TGTGCCAGCAGTTTTGGGAGCTCCTACGAGCAGTACTTC
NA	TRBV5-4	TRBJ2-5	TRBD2	CASSLRLAGVETQYF	TGTGCCAGCAGCTTGCGACTAGCGGGAGTAGAGACCCAGTACTTC
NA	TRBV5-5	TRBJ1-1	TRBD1	CASSSIGTGMNTEAFF	TGTGCCAGCAGTTCCATCGGGACAGGGATGAACACTGAAGCTTTCTTT
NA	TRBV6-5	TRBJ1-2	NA	CASSRAGAYGYTF	TGTGCCAGCAGCAGAGCAGGGGCCTATGGCTACACCTTC
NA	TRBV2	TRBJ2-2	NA	CASRSDTGELFF	TGTGCCAGCAGGTCAGACACCGGGGAGCTGTTTTTT
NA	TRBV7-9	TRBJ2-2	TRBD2	CASRRTSGGAGGGELFF	TGTGCCAGCAGGCGGACTAGCGGGGGGGCCGGAGGCGGGGAGCTGTTTTTT
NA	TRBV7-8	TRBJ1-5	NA	CASSLSGKDNQPQHF	TGTGCCAGCAGCTTATCGGGTAAAGACAATCAGCCCCAGCATTTT
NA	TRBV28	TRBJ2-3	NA	CASSLEQASTDTQYF	TGTGCCAGCAGTTTGGAACAGGCCAGCACAGATACGCAGTATTTT
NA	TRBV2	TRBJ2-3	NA	CASSPRQGRADTQYF	TGTGCCAGCAGTCCTCGGCAGGGGAGAGCAGATACGCAGTATTTT
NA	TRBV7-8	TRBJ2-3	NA	CASSLARWDTQYF	TGTGCCAGCAGCTTAGCGCGGTGGGATACGCAGTATTTT
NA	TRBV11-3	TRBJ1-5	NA	CASSLLGGQINQPQHF	TGTGCCAGCAGTCTCCTGGGGGGGCAGATAAATCAGCCCCAGCATTTT
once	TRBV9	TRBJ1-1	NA	CASSSQGEAFF	TGTGCCAGCAGCTCTCAGGGGGAAGCTTTCTTT
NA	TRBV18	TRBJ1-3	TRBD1	CASSSLGQTVSGNTIYF	TGTGCCAGCTCAAGCCTGGGACAGACCGTCTCTGGAAACACCATATATTTT
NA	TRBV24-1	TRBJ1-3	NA	CATGGTGNTIYF	TGTGCCACCGGAGGGACTGGAAACACCATATATTTT
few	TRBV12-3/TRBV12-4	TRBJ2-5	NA	CASSPEGQETQYF	TGTGCCAGCTCCCCGGAGGGCCAAGAGACCCAGTACTTC
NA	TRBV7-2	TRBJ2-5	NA	CASSLVRERAETQYF	TGTGCCAGCAGCTTAGTACGGGAGAGGGCGGAGACCCAGTACTTC
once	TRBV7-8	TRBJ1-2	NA	CASSLAGGAGRSGYTF	TGTGCCAGCAGCTTAGCAGGCGGGGCGGGGAGGTCTGGCTACACCTTC
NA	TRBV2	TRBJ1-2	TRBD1	CASSLRDSHGYTF	TGTGCCAGCAGCCTGAGGGACAGCCATGGCTACACCTTC
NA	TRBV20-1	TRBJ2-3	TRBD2	CSASGSDTQYF	TGCAGTGCCAGCGGGAGCGATACGCAGTATTTT